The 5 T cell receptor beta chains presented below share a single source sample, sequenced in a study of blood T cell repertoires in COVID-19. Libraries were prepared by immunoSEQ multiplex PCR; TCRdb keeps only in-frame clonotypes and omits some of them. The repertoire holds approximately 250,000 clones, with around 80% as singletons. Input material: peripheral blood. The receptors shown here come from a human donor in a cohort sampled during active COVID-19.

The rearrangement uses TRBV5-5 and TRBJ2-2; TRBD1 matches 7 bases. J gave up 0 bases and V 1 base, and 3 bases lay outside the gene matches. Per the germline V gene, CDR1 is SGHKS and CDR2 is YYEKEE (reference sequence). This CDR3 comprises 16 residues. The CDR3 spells CASSLTGTANTGELFF. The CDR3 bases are TGTGCCAGCAGCTTGACCGGGACAGCGAACACCGGGGAGCTGTTTTTT.

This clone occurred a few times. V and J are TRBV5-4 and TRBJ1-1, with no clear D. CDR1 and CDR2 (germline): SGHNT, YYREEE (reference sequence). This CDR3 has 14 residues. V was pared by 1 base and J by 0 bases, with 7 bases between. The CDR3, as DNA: TGTGCCAGCAGCTTGTGGAGGCTGAACACTGAAGCTTTCTTT. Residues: CASSLWRLNTEAFF.

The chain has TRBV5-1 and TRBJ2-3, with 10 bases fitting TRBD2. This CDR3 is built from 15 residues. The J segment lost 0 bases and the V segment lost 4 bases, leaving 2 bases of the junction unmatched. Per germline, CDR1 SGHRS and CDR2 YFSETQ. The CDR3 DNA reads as TGCGCCAGCAGCGAGGGACTAGCGAGCACAGATACGCAGTATTTT. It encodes CASSEGLASTDTQYF.

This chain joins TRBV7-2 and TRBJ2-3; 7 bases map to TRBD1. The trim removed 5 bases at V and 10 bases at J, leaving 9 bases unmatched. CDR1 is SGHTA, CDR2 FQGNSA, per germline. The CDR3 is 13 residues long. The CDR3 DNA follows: TGTGCCAGCAGCGTCGACAGGGAACGGGCGCAGTATTTT. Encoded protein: CASSVDRERAQYF.

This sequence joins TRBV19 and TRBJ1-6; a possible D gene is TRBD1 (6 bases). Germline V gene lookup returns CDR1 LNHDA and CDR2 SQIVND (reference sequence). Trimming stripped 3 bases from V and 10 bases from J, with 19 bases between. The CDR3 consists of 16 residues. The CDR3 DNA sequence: TGTGCCAGTAGTATTAATACCGGGACATTCCGATCACCCCTCCACTTT. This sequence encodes CASSINTGTFRSPLHF.